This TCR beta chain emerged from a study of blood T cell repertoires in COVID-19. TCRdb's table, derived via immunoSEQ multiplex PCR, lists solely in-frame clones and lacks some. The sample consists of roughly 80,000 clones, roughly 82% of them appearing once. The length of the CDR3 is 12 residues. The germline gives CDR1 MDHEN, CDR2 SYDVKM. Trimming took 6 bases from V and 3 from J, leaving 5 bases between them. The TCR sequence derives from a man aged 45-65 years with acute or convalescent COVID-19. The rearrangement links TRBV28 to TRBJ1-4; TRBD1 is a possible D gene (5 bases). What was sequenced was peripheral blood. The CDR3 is CASRGPNEKLFF. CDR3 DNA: TGTGCCAGCAGGGGGCCTAATGAAAAACTGTTTTTT.